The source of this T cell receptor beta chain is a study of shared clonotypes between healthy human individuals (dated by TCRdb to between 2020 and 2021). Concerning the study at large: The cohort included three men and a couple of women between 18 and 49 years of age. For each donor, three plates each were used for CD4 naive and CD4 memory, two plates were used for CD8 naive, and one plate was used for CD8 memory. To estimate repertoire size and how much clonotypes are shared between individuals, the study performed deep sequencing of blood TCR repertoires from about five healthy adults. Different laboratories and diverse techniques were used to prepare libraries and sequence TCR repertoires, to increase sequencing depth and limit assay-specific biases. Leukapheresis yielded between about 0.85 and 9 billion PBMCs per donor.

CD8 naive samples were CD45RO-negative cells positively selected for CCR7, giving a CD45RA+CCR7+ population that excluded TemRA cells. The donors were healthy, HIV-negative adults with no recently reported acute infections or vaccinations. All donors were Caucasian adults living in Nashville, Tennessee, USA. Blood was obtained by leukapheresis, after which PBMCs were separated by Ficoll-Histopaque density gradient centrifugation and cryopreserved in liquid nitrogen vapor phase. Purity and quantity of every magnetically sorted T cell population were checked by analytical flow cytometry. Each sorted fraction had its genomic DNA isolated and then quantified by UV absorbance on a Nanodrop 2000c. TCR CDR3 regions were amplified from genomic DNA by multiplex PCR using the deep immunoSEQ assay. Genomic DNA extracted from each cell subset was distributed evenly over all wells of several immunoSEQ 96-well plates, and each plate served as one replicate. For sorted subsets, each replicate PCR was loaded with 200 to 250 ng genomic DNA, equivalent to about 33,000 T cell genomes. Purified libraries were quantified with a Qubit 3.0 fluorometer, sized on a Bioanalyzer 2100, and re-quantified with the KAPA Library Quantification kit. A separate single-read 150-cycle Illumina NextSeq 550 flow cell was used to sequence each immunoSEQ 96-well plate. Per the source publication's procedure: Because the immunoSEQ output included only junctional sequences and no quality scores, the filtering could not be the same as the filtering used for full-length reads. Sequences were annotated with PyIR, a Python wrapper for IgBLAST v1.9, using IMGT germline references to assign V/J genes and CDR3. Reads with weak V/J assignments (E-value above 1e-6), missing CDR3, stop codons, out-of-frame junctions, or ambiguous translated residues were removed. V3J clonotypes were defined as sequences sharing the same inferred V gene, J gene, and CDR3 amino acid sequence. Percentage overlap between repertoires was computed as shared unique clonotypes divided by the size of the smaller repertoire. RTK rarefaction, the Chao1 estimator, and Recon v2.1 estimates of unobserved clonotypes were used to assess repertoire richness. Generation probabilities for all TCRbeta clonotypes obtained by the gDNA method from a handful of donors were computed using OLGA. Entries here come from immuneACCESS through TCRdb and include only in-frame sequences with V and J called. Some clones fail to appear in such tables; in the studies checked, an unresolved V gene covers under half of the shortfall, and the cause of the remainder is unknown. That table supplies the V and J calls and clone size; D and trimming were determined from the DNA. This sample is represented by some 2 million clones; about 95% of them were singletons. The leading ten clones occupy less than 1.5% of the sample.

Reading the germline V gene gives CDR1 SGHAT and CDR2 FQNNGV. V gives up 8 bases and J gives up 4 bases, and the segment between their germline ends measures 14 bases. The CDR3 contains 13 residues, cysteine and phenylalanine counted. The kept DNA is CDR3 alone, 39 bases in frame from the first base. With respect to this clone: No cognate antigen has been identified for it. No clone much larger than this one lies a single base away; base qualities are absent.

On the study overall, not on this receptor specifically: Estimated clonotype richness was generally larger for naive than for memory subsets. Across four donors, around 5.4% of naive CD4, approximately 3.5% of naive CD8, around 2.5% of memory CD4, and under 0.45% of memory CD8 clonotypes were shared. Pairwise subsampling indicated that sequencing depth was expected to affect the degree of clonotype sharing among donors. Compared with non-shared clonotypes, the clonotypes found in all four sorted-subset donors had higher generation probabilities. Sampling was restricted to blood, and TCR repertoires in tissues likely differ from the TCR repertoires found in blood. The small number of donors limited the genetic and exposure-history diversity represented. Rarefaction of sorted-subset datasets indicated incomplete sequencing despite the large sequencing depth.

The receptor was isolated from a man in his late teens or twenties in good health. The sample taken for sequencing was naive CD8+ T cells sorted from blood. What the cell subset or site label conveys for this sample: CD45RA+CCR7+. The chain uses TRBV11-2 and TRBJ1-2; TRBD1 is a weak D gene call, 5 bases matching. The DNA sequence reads TGTGCCAGCCGTACTACAGGCTCCTATGGCTACACCTTC. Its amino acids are CASRTTGSYGYTF.